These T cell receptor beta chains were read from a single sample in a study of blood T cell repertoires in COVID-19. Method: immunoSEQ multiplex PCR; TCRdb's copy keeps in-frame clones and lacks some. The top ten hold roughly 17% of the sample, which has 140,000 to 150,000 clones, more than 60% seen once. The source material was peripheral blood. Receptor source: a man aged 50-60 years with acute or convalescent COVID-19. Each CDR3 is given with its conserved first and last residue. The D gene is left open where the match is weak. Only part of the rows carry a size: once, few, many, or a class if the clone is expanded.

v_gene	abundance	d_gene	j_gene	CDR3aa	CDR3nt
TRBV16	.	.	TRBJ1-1	CASSQDSTSRTEAFF	TGTGCCAGCAGCCAAGACAGCACATCGAGGACTGAAGCTTTCTTT
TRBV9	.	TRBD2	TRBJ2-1	CASSPGGGSYNEQFF	TGTGCCAGCAGCCCCGGGGGGGGCTCCTACAATGAGCAGTTCTTC
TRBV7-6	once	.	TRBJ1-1	CASSLDRNTEAFF	TGTGCCAGCAGCTTAGACAGGAACACTGAAGCTTTCTTT
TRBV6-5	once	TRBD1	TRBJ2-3	CATLTGGVGDTQYF	TGTGCCACCCTAACAGGGGGCGTCGGGGATACGCAGTATTTT
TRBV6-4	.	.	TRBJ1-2	CASSDPRINYGYTF	TGTGCCAGCAGTGACCCCCGTATCAACTATGGCTACACCTTC
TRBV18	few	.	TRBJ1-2	CASSLDGGRYGYTF	TGTGCCAGCTCACTGGACGGAGGTCGATATGGCTACACCTTC
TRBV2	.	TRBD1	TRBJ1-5	CASSEQGEEGPQHF	TGTGCCAGCAGTGAGCAGGGGGAAGAGGGGCCCCAGCATTTT
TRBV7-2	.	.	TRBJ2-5	CASSWRASGETQYF	TGTGCCAGCAGCTGGCGGGCCTCGGGGGAGACCCAGTACTTC
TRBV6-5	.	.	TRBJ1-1	CASSYSNRNTEAFF	TGTGCCAGCAGTTACTCGAACAGGAACACTGAAGCTTTCTTT
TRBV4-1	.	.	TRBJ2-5	CASSQEWQGMKTQYF	TGCGCCAGCAGCCAAGAGTGGCAGGGTATGAAGACCCAGTACTTC
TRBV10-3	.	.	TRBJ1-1	CAIKEDRNTEAFF	TGTGCCATCAAAGAAGACAGGAACACTGAAGCTTTCTTT
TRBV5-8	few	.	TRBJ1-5	CASSLSQGSNQPQHF	TGTGCCAGCAGCTTGAGTCAGGGTAGCAATCAGCCCCAGCATTTT
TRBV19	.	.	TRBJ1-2	CASSMTGGLFGYTF	TGTGCCAGTAGTATGACAGGCGGTCTCTTTGGCTACACCTTC
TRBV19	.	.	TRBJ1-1	CASSPQDRRRTEAFF	TGTGCCAGTAGTCCTCAGGACAGAAGACGCACTGAAGCTTTCTTT
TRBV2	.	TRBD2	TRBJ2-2	CASNKPGGFTGELFF	TGTGCCAGCAATAAACCGGGGGGGTTCACCGGGGAGCTGTTTTTT
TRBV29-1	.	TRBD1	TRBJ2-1	CSVIGGFHEQFF	TGCAGCGTTATAGGGGGCTTCCATGAGCAGTTCTTC
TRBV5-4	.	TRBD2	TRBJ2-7	CASSLASGGTLTYEQYF	TGTGCCAGCAGCTTGGCCTCGGGGGGGACACTCACCTACGAGCAGTACTTC
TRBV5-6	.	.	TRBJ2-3	CASSLGPPDTQYF	TGTGCCAGCAGCTTGGGGCCCCCAGATACGCAGTATTTT
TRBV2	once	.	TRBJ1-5	CASSDRGIGNQPQHF	TGTGCCAGCAGTGATAGGGGTATCGGCAATCAGCCCCAGCATTTT
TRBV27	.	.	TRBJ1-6	CASSLNRDGSPLHF	TGTGCCAGCAGTTTAAACAGGGATGGTTCACCCCTCCACTTT
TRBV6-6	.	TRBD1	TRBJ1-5	CASSGQGARQPQHF	TGTGCCAGCAGTGGACAGGGGGCTCGTCAGCCCCAGCATTTT
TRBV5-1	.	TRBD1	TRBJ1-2	CASSLVFPDRDGYTF	TGCGCCAGCAGCTTGGTTTTCCCGGACAGGGATGGCTACACCTTC
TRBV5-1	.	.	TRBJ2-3	CASTLVGGDTQYF	TGCGCCAGCACCTTGGTGGGGGGAGATACGCAGTATTTT
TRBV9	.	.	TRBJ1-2	CASSGGMSLGYGYTF	TGTGCCAGCAGCGGAGGAATGAGCCTGGGCTATGGCTACACCTTC
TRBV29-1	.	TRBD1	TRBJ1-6	CSVGEGQPNSPLHF	TGCAGCGTTGGAGAGGGACAGCCCAATTCACCCCTCCACTTT
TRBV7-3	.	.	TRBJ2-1	CASSLNAGAANEQFF	TGTGCCAGCAGCTTAAATGCGGGCGCCGCCAATGAGCAGTTCTTC
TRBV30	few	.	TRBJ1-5	CAWSVKGARQPQHF	TGTGCCTGGAGTGTGAAAGGGGCAAGGCAGCCCCAGCATTTT
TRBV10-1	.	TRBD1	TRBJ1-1	CASRRDRQSTEAFF	TGCGCCAGCAGAAGGGACAGGCAGAGCACTGAAGCTTTCTTT
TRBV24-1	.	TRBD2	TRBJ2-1	CATSDQSGGYNEQFF	TGTGCCACCAGTGACCAAAGCGGGGGTTACAATGAGCAGTTCTTC
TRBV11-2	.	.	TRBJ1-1	CASSVQGGDTEAFF	TGTGCCAGCAGTGTACAGGGAGGGGACACTGAAGCTTTCTTT
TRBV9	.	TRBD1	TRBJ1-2	CASSQSRDRGYGYTF	TGTGCCAGCAGCCAATCCCGGGACAGGGGCTATGGCTACACCTTC
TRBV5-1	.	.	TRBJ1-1	CASSSWAGALNTEAFF	TGCGCCAGCAGCTCGTGGGCGGGGGCCCTGAACACTGAAGCTTTCTTT
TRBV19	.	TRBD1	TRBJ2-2	CASSTLGQGRDTGELFF	TGTGCCAGTAGTACCCTCGGACAGGGGCGGGACACCGGGGAGCTGTTTTTT
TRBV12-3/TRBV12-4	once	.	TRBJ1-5	CASSGRDNQPQHF	TGTGCCAGCAGCGGACGGGACAATCAGCCCCAGCATTTT
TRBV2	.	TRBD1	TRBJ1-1	CASKLGGTGGTEAFF	TGTGCCAGCAAGTTGGGGGGGACAGGGGGAACTGAAGCTTTCTTT
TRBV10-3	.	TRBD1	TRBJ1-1	CAITPSPGDRVRTSDLMNTEAFF	TGTGCCATCACCCCCTCCCCCGGAGACAGGGTAAGGACCTCGGACCTCATGAACACTGAAGCTTTCTTT
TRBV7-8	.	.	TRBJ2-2	CASSLATGTNTGELFF	TGTGCCAGCAGCTTAGCTACAGGAACGAACACCGGGGAGCTGTTTTTT
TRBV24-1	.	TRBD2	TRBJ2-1	CATSDLRLAEYNEQFF	TGTGCCACCAGTGATTTGCGCCTAGCGGAGTACAATGAGCAGTTCTTC
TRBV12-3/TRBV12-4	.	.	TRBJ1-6	CASSLNESPLHF	TGTGCCAGCAGCCTCAACGAGTCACCCCTCCACTTT
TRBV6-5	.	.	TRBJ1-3	CASSYSGRAGNTIYF	TGTGCCAGCAGTTACTCGGGCAGGGCTGGAAACACCATATATTTT
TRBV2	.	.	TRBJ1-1	CASRPQENTEAFF	TGTGCCAGCAGGCCCCAGGAGAACACTGAAGCTTTCTTT
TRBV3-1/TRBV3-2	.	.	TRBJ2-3	CASSQGGKGDTQYF	TGTGCCAGCAGCCAAGGCGGGAAGGGGGATACGCAGTATTTT
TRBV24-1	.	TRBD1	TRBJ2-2	CATSDSQGATGELFF	TGTGCCACCAGTGATTCACAGGGGGCGACCGGGGAGCTGTTTTTT
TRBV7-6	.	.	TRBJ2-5	CASSSKAFSETQYF	TGTGCCAGCAGCTCTAAAGCGTTCTCGGAGACCCAGTACTTC
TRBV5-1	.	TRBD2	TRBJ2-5	CASSFRSGGGQETQYF	TGCGCCAGCAGCTTTCGCAGCGGGGGGGGACAAGAGACCCAGTACTTC
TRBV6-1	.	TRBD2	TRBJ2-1	CASSDYLLWRGTVGEQFF	TGTGCCAGCAGTGATTACCTTCTCTGGCGGGGGACGGTGGGTGAGCAGTTCTTC
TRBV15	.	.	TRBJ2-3	CATSLTDRGTDTQYF	TGTGCCACCAGCCTGACGGACAGAGGCACAGATACGCAGTATTTT